Shown below are 12 T cell receptor beta chains from a single sample sequenced in a study of blood T cells in healthy people across ages. A J-beta primer mix and a sample-barcoded 5' primer were used in a second PCR of about 7 to 12 cycles. One entry per CDR3 protein, called by TCRdb with MiXCR from the 5' RACE reads. The data contain hundreds of thousands of distinct CDR3 sequences, more than 50% of them seen just once; the ten biggest clones take up approximately 24%. The sequenced sample was blood. The receptor source for this set is a man between 40 and 49 years old in good health.

The chain links TRBV28 to TRBJ2-3, with TRBD2 matching over 11 bases. The CDR3 covers 17 residues. With V trimmed by 4 bases and J by 7 bases, 13 bases remained unmatched. CDR1 is MDHEN, CDR2 SYDVKM, per germline. In nucleotides, the CDR3 is TGTGCCAGCAGTTCCCCACCGCTAGCGGGAGGAGGCTATACGCAGTATTTT. The encoded protein is CASSSPPLAGGGYTQYF.

The rearrangement links TRBV28 to TRBJ2-7; either TRBD1 or TRBD2 may supply D (7 bases each). The CDR3 extends over 16 amino acids. With 5 bases removed from V and 4 bases from J, the gap between germline ends came to 21 bases. The V gene's germline CDR1 is MDHEN and CDR2 SYDVKM. In DNA form, the CDR3 reads TGTGCCAGCAGTCCCTCCGGGGGCAGGGGGGGTTACGAGCAGTACTTC. It encodes CASSPSGGRGGYEQYF.

This clonotype was picked up a small number of times. The genes are TRBV29-1 and TRBJ2-5; D gene uncertain. The V and J ends lost 2 bases and 4 bases respectively, with 11 bases between them. Per the germline V gene, CDR1 is SQVTM and CDR2 is ANQGSEA. The CDR3 is 13 amino acids. The CDR3 bases are TGCAGCGTTGAATTAGGGCTGGGAGAGACCCAGTACTTC. Protein: CSVELGLGETQYF.

The chain uses TRBV28 and TRBJ2-1; D perhaps matches TRBD2 (5 bases). Germline V gives CDR1 MDHEN, CDR2 SYDVKM. The CDR3 spans 14 residues. V lost 7 bases, J lost 1 base, and 11 bases lay in between. In DNA, the CDR3 is TGTGCCAGCATCGACTATAATTCCTACAATGAGCAGTTCTTC. This sequence encodes CASIDYNSYNEQFF. The variable domain in full, with the rest retrieved from reference TRBV28 and TRBJ2-1, is DVKVTQSSRYLVKRTGEKVFLECVQDMDHENMFWYRQDPGLGLRLIYFSYDVKMKEKGDIPEGYSVSREKKERFSLILESASTNQTSMYLCASIDYNSYNEQFFGPGTRLTVL.

The chain is built from TRBV6-5 and TRBJ1-5; no definite D call. V was shortened by 2 bases and J by 0 bases, with 14 bases between the two germline ends. The CDR3 sequence is 17 residues long. The germline CDR1 and CDR2 sequences are MNHEY and SVGAGI. CDR3 loop: CASSYVRRVGSNQPQHF. CDR3 bases: TGTGCCAGCAGTTACGTTCGGAGGGTCGGTAGCAATCAGCCCCAGCATTTT.

This clonotype was recorded once. J is TRBJ1-5 and V is TRBV7-2, with 8 bases lining up with TRBD1. There are 15 residues in the CDR3. Unmatched junction bases numbered 7, after V lost 4 bases and J lost 5 bases. Germline assignment: CDR1 SGHTA and CDR2 FQGNSA. This CDR3 reads CASSSWTGFHQPQHF. In DNA form, the CDR3 reads TGTGCCAGCAGCTCCTGGACAGGGTTTCATCAGCCCCAGCATTTT.

The CDR3 loop reads CASSPGTSGRFGNEQYF. The DNA of the CDR3 is TGTGCCAGCAGCCCCGGGACTAGCGGGAGATTTGGCAACGAGCAGTACTTC. This sequence joins TRBV11-3 and TRBJ2-7; TRBD2 matches at 14 bases. The V segment lost 5 bases and the J segment 5 bases; nucleotides outside the gene matches: 11. The CDR3 is 17 residues long. The germline gives CDR1 SGHNT, CDR2 YENEEA.

The chain employs TRBV24-1 and TRBJ2-5, with D unresolved. The germline V gene encodes CDR1 KGHDR and CDR2 SFDVKD. V lost 5 bases, J lost 5 bases, and 11 bases lay in between. This CDR3 region has 13 residues. Here the CDR3 reads CATSVGARETQYF. Written as DNA, the CDR3 is TGTGCCACCAGTGTTGGAGCACGGGAGACCCAGTACTTC.

The rearrangement joins TRBV4-2 to TRBJ2-7; D is unresolved. CDR3 length: 16 residues. With 5 bases removed from V and 7 bases from J, the gap between germline ends came to 24 bases. Per the germline V gene, CDR1 is LGHNA and CDR2 is YNFKEQ. CDR3 sequence: CASSDPSHQQDNEQYF. The CDR3 bases are TGTGCCAGCAGCGACCCATCACACCAGCAAGACAATGAGCAGTACTTC.

This chain joins TRBV5-1 and TRBJ2-1, with 9 positions matching TRBD2. Germline CDR1 reads SGHRS; CDR2 reads YFSETQ. This CDR3 is 15 amino acids long. The J segment lost 9 bases and the V segment lost 3 bases, leaving 10 bases of the junction unmatched. CDR3 in amino acids: CASSSGPSGETEQFF. The CDR3 nucleotides read TGCGCCAGCAGCTCCGGGCCTAGCGGGGAGACTGAGCAGTTCTTC.

V usage is TRBV7-9 and J usage is TRBJ2-7, with D perhaps given as TRBD1 or TRBD2 (5 bases each). The CDR3 length is 14 residues. V lost 5 bases and J 5 bases, leaving 16 bases between the germline ends. Germline CDR1 and CDR2: SEHNR and FQNEAQ (reference sequence). CDR3 in DNA: TGTGCCAGCAGCCCTAGCCCAGGGATTCACGAGCAGTACTTC. This encodes CASSPSPGIHEQYF.

The sample holds one count of this clonotype. The rearrangement links TRBV7-3 to TRBJ2-5; D possibly corresponds to TRBD1 (6 bases). V was trimmed by 5 bases and J by 11 bases, leaving 21 bases between them. Germline lookup yields CDR1 SGHTA and CDR2 FQGTGA. This CDR3 region has 14 residues. CDR3 coding DNA: TGTGCCAGCAGCCTCCTCTCTGGGGGCAATGAGCAGTACTTC. Translation gives CASSLLSGGNEQYF.